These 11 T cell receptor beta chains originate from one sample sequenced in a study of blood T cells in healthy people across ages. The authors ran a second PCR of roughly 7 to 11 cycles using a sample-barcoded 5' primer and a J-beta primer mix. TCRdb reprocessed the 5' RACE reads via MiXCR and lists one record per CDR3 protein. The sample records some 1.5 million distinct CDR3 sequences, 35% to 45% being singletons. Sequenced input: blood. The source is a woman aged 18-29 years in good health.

The CDR3 nucleotides are TGTGCCAGCAGATCCGGCCCCACCCCGGATGAGCAGTTCTTC. This sequence encodes CASRSGPTPDEQFF. The V gene is TRBV6-2 or TRBV6-3, the J gene TRBJ2-1; D not resolved. Germline assignment: CDR1 MNHEY and CDR2 SVGEGT. Trimming took 6 bases from V and 8 from J, leaving 17 bases between them. This CDR3 is built from 14 residues.

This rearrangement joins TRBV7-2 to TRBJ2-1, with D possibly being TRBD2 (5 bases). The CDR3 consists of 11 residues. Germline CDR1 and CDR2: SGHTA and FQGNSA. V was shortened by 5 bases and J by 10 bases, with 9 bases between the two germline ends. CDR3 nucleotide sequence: TGTGCCAGCAGCCGGAGCGGAGAGCAGTTCTTC. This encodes CASSRSGEQFF.

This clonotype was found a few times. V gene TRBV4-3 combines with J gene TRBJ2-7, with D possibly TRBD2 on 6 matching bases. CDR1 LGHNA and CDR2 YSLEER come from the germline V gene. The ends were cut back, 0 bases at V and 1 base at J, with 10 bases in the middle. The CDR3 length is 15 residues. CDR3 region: CASSQELASSYEQYF. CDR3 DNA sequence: TGCGCCAGCAGCCAAGAGCTAGCGTCTTCCTACGAGCAGTACTTC.

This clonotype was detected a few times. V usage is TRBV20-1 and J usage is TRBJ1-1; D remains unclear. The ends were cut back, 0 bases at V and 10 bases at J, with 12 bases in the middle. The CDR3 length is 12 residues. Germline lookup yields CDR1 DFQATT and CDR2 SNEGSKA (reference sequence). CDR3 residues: CSARDHRLSAFF. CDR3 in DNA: TGCAGTGCTAGAGATCATCGGCTTTCAGCTTTCTTT.

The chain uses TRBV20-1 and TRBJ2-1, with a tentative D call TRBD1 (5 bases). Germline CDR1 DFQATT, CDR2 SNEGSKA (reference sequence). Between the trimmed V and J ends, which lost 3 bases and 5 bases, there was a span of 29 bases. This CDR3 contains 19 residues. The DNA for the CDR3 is TGCAGTGCTAGTGACAGCCAAAGCCAATCATACCCTTCGAACAATGAGCAGTTCTTC. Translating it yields CSASDSQSQSYPSNNEQFF.

CDR3 coding DNA: TGTGCCAGCAGCGTAGAGTCGGCGACAGGGTATGCTTCACCCCTCCACTTT. Protein sequence: CASSVESATGYASPLHF. The chain has TRBV9 and TRBJ1-6; 7 nucleotides match TRBD1. The germline CDR1 and CDR2 sequences are SGDLS and YYNGEE. V dropped 0 bases and J dropped 9; count of bases not matched to a gene: 12. This CDR3 spans 17 amino acids. The entire variable domain, with the rest obtained from reference TRBV9 and TRBJ1-6, is as follows: DSGVTQTPKHLITATGQRVTLRCSPRSGDLSVYWYQQSLDQGLQFLIQYYNGEERAKGNILERFSAQQFPDLHSELNLSSLELGDSALYFCASSVESATGYASPLHFGNGTRLTVT.

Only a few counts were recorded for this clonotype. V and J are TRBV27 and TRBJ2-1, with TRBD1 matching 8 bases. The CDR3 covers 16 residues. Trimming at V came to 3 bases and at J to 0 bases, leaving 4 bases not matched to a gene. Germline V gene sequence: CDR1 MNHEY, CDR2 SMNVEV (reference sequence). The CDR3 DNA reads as TGTGCCAGCAGTTTCCGGGACAGGTACTCCTACAATGAGCAGTTCTTC. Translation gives CASSFRDRYSYNEQFF.

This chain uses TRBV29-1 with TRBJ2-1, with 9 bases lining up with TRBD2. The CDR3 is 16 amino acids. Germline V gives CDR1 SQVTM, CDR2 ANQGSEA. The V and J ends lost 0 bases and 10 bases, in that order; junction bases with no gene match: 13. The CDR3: CSVEDLSSGNLYEQFF. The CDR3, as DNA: TGCAGCGTTGAAGATCTGTCTAGCGGGAACCTCTACGAGCAGTTCTTC.

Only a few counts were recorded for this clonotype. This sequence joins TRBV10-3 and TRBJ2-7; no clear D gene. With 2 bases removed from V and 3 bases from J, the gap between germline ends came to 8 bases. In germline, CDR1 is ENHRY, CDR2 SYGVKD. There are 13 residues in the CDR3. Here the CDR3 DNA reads TGTGCCATCAGTGAGGTTGGCAGCTACGAGCAGTACTTC. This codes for CAISEVGSYEQYF.

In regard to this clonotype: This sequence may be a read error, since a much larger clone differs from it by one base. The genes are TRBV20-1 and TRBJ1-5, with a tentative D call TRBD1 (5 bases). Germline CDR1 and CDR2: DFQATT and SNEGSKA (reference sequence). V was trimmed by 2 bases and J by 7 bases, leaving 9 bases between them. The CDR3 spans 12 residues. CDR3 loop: CSARRGEQPQHF. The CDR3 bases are TGCAGTGCTAGACGGGGGGAACAGCCCCAGCATTTT.

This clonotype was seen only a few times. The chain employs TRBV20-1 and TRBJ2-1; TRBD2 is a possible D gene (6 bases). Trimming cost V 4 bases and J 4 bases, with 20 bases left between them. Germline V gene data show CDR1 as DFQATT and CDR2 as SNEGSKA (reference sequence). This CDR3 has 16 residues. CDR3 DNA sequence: TGCAGTGCTATAGGTTTAGGCGGGGACGCTTACAATGAGCAGTTCTTC. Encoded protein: CSAIGLGGDAYNEQFF.